The 20 T cell receptor beta chains below come from one sample, sequenced in a study of blood T cell repertoires in COVID-19. The repertoire was sequenced with immunoSEQ multiplex PCR; TCRdb's copy has only in-frame clones and lacks some. The sample gives 80,000 to 100,000 clones, less than 85% of which show up once; around 9.9% is in the top ten. Sequencing used peripheral blood. The receptor source for this set is a man between 65 and 80 years old with active or convalescent COVID-19.

V usage is TRBV5-4 and J usage is TRBJ2-1, with 10 bases aligning to TRBD1. The CDR3 runs to 15 residues. CDR1 is SGHNT and CDR2 is YYREEE in the germline V gene (reference sequence). V gave up 3 bases and J gave up 4 bases; unmatched junction bases: 4. For the CDR3, the DNA is TGTGCCAGCAGCTCACCGGGACAGGGGTACAATGAGCAGTTCTTC. Translating gives CASSSPGQGYNEQFF.

This chain joins TRBV23-1 and TRBJ1-2, with 9 bases aligning to TRBD1. TRBV23-1 carries the ORF label, with uncertain function. With 2 bases clipped from V and 6 bases from J, the junction kept 22 bases outside the gene matches. The CDR3 covers 20 residues. In nucleotides, the CDR3 is TGCGCCAGCAGTCAAACCCCTAGAATTCCCCGGGACAGGGAAGGTAATGGCTACACCTTC. Its translation is CASSQTPRIPRDREGNGYTF.

This clone was detected only a few times. The chain carries TRBV7-9 and TRBJ1-5; 9 bases align to TRBD1. Losses at the gene ends were 6 bases for V and 7 bases for J; bases not matched to a gene: 7. Looked up from germline, CDR1 is SEHNR and CDR2 is FQNEAQ (reference sequence). The CDR3 is 14 residues long. CDR3 amino acids: CASSRTGDGQPQHF. CDR3 DNA sequence: TGTGCCAGCAGTCGGACAGGGGATGGGCAGCCCCAGCATTTT.

J is TRBJ2-6 and V is TRBV18, with a weak D call TRBD1 (8 bases). Trimming left V 3 bases short and J 2 bases short, with 14 bases between. The CDR3 runs 17 residues. Germline V gene lookup returns CDR1 KGHSH and CDR2 LQKENI. The CDR3 spells CASSPRQGRAGANVLTF. DNA of the CDR3: TGTGCCAGCTCACCGAGACAGGGGAGGGCTGGGGCCAACGTCCTGACTTTC.

This clone has only one observation. The chain recombines TRBV7-8 with TRBJ2-2; TRBD1 matches at 9 bases. Germline lookup yields CDR1 SGHVS and CDR2 FQNEAQ. This CDR3 is 16 amino acids long. The V and J ends lost 6 bases and 0 bases, in that order; junction bases with no gene match: 5. For the CDR3, the DNA is TGTGCCAGCAGTGCCGGGACAGGGACGAACACCGGGGAGCTGTTTTTT. It encodes CASSAGTGTNTGELFF.

In regard to this clone: A junction end diverges from the germline sequence, so it may reflect a read error. V gene TRBV18 combines with J gene TRBJ2-3; a possible D gene is TRBD2 (6 bases). This CDR3 has 13 residues. CDR1 is KGHSH, CDR2 LQKENI, per germline. The CDR3 sequence: CASSPPWGDKQYF. CDR3 DNA: TGTGCCAGCTCACCACCCTGGGGGGATAAGCAGTATTTT.

This clone appeared a single time. The genes are TRBV10-3 and TRBJ2-2, with D tentatively TRBD2 (6 bases). Germline CDR1 reads ENHRY; CDR2 reads SYGVKD. The CDR3 is 16 amino acids. The V end lost 0 bases, the J end lost 4 bases, and 12 bases lay between the germline ends. CDR3 amino acids: CAISESGQGGTGELFF. CDR3 DNA: TGTGCCATCAGTGAGTCCGGTCAGGGAGGCACCGGGGAGCTGTTTTTT.

The rearrangement joins TRBV7-9 to TRBJ2-3; TRBD2 matches at 7 bases. CDR1 is SEHNR and CDR2 is FQNEAQ in the germline V gene (reference sequence). The length of the CDR3 is 16 residues. Trimming cost V 5 bases and J 0 bases; bases outside gene matches: 8. This CDR3 is CASSPWGGPSTDTQYF. The CDR3 DNA sequence: TGTGCCAGCAGCCCCTGGGGGGGTCCTAGCACAGATACGCAGTATTTT.

In its sample, this clone was seen once. This chain connects TRBV30 to TRBJ2-2, with 8 bases lining up with TRBD2. CDR1 is GTSNPN, CDR2 SVGIG, per germline (reference sequence). The CDR3 length is 16 residues. V shed 8 bases and J 5 bases; nucleotides not matched to a gene: 16. For the CDR3, the DNA is TGTGCCCTGGTCCGGGGGGGCCGGAGAGAGACCGGGGAGCTGTTTTTT. Its translation: CALVRGGRRETGELFF.

This clone was seen once. The V and J genes are TRBV7-9 and TRBJ2-2; no clear D gene. Germline V gene lookup returns CDR1 SEHNR and CDR2 FQNEAQ (reference sequence). V was clipped by 4 bases and J by 6 bases, with 6 bases between them. CDR3 length equals 12 residues. The CDR3 DNA sequence: TGTGCCAGCAGCTCGTATCCCGGGGAGCTGTTTTTT. It translates to CASSSYPGELFF. The full variable domain, rest sourced from reference TRBV7-9 and TRBJ2-2, is DTGVSQNPRHKITKRGQNVTFRCDPISEHNRLYWYRQTLGQGPEFLTYFQNEAQLEKSRLLSDRFSAERPKGSFSTLEIQRTEQGDSAMYLCASSSYPGELFFGEGSRLTVL.

This clone was observed a handful of times. The chain recombines TRBV6-4 with TRBJ2-3; 8 bases are a match to TRBD1. Germline V lookup: CDR1 MRHNA, CDR2 SNTAGT. CDR3 length: 13 residues. The junction had 3 bases not matched to a gene; V was cut back by 8 bases and J by 2 bases. CDR3 region: CASGTGHTDTQYF. The CDR3, as DNA: TGTGCCAGCGGGACAGGCCACACAGATACGCAGTATTTT.

This clone was seen a handful of times. The genes are TRBV7-9 and TRBJ2-5; tentative D call: TRBD2 (5 bases). The germline V gene encodes CDR1 SEHNR and CDR2 FQNEAQ (reference sequence). This CDR3 has 16 residues. V was trimmed by 5 bases and J by 1 base, leaving 17 bases between them. CDR3 in DNA: TGTGCCAGCAGCACTAGGGTGGGAGCCGTCCAAGAGACCCAGTACTTC. Its translation: CASSTRVGAVQETQYF.

The V call is TRBV4-1, the J call TRBJ1-1; D gene uncertain. Trimming removed 0 bases at V and 0 bases at J, with 5 bases between. This CDR3 has 14 amino acids. The V gene's germline CDR1 is MGHRA and CDR2 YSYEKL. DNA for the CDR3: TGCGCCAGCAGCCAAGATCCGGTGAACACTGAAGCTTTCTTT. The encoded protein is CASSQDPVNTEAFF.

The chain is built from TRBV10-2 and TRBJ2-3, with 7 bases that match TRBD1. CDR1 and CDR2 from the germline V gene are WSHSY and SAAADI. This CDR3 region has 14 residues. V shed 10 bases and J 4 bases; nucleotides not matched to a gene: 11. In DNA, the CDR3 is TGCGCCATCCTTGAACAGGGGACCCCAGATACGCAGTATTTT. Protein sequence: CAILEQGTPDTQYF.

This chain connects TRBV7-2 to TRBJ2-4; TRBD2 is a possible D gene (5 bases). The germline V gene has CDR1 SGHTA and CDR2 FQGNSA. The CDR3 has 13 residues. Trimming shortened V by 5 bases and J by 9 bases, and 14 bases separated the two germline ends. DNA for the CDR3: TGTGCCAGCAGCCCCCACTCTGAGGGCATTCAGTACTTC. Translation gives CASSPHSEGIQYF.

This rearrangement joins TRBV18 to TRBJ2-3, with 10 bases identical to TRBD2. This CDR3 contains 15 residues. CDR1 and CDR2 from the germline V gene are KGHSH and LQKENI. The ends lost 2 bases at V and 4 bases at J; junction bases unmatched: 3. As DNA, the CDR3 is TGTGCCAGCTCACCAATAGCGGGGGGCCCAGATACGCAGTATTTT. It yields the protein CASSPIAGGPDTQYF.

V usage is TRBV13 and J usage is TRBJ2-4; D perhaps matches TRBD2 (5 bases). The germline V gene encodes CDR1 PRHDT and CDR2 FYEKMQ (reference sequence). The CDR3 contains 14 residues. Trimming took 0 bases from V and 4 from J, leaving 7 bases between them. CDR3 coding DNA: TGTGCCAGCAGCTTAGGGGGCGGGAAAAACATTCAGTACTTC. Translated, it gives CASSLGGGKNIQYF. The entire variable domain, with the rest obtained from reference TRBV13 and TRBJ2-4, is as follows: AAGVIQSPRHLIKEKRETATLKCYPIPRHDTVYWYQQGPGQDPQFLISFYEKMQSDKGSIPDRFSAQQFSDYHSELNMSSLELGDSALYFCASSLGGGKNIQYFGAGTRLSVL.

The J gene is TRBJ2-3, the V gene TRBV29-1; a possible D gene is TRBD2 (6 bases). The CDR3 has 14 residues. Germline V gene lookup returns CDR1 SQVTM and CDR2 ANQGSEA. The ends were cut back, 4 bases at V and 4 bases at J, with 15 bases in the middle. CDR3 region: CSVVGGRGADTQYF. DNA of the CDR3: TGCAGCGTTGTCGGGGGAAGAGGCGCAGATACGCAGTATTTT.

The J gene is TRBJ1-4, the V gene TRBV5-6; D unresolved. With 1 base removed from V and 7 bases from J, the gap between germline ends came to 17 bases. CDR3 length: 16 amino acids. Germline V gives CDR1 SGHDT, CDR2 YYEEEE. CDR3 sequence: CASSLLPGPEGEKLFF. CDR3 in DNA: TGTGCCAGCAGCTTGCTTCCGGGCCCAGAGGGTGAAAAACTGTTTTTT.

The chain links TRBV4-1 to TRBJ1-4; 9 bases line up with TRBD1. V was clipped by 4 bases and J by 8 bases; unmatched bases: 8. The germline V gene encodes CDR1 MGHRA and CDR2 YSYEKL. This CDR3 region has 15 residues. This chain's CDR3 is CASSPPGQGGEKLFF. For the CDR3, the DNA is TGCGCCAGCAGCCCACCGGGACAGGGAGGCGAAAAACTGTTTTTT.